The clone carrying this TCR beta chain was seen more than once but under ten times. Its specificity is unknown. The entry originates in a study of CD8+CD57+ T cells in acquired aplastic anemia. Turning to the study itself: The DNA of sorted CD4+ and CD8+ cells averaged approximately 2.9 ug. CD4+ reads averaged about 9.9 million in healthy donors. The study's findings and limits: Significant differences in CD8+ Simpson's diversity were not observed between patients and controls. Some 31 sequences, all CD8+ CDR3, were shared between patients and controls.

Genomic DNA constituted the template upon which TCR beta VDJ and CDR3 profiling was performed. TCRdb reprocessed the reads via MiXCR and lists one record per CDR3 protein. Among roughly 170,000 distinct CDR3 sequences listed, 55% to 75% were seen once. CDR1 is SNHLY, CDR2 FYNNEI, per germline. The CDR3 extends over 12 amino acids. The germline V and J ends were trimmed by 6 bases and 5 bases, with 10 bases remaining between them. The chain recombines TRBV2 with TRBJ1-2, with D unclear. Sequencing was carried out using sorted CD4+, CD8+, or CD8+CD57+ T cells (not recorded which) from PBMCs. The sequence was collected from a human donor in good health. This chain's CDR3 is CASRTRTYGYTF. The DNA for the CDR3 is TGTGCCAGCAGAACGAGGACGTATGGCTACACCTTC.